These 28 T cell receptor beta chains originate from one sample sequenced in a study of blood T cell repertoires in COVID-19. The method was immunoSEQ multiplex PCR; TCRdb's version includes in-frame clones alone and lacks a portion of them. The table lists about 210,000 clones, about 90% of them singletons, with around 1.2% in the top ten. The sequenced sample was peripheral blood. These receptors all come from a man aged 30-40 years with acute or convalescent COVID-19.

This clone has more than one count but fewer than ten. J is TRBJ2-3 and V is TRBV5-1, with 10 bases matching TRBD2. The CDR3 length is 15 residues. V trimming: 4 bases; J trimming: 2 bases; junction bases outside the gene matches: 4. Germline CDR1 and CDR2: SGHRS and YFSETQ. The DNA for the CDR3 is TGCGCCAGCAGCATTAGCGGGAGGCCCACAGATACGCAGTATTTT. It encodes CASSISGRPTDTQYF.

Notes on this clone: The same CDR3 is also encoded by other DNA sequences in this sample. The chain is built from TRBV28 and TRBJ1-6, with TRBD1 identical over 7 bases. Germline values: CDR1 MDHEN, CDR2 SYDVKM. V gave up 4 bases and J gave up 6 bases; unmatched junction bases: 3. The CDR3 sequence is 14 residues long. CDR3 bases: TGTGCCAGCAGTTCGGGACAGCTTAATTCACCCCTCCACTTT. Its translation is CASSSGQLNSPLHF.

The chain employs TRBV12-3 or TRBV12-4 and TRBJ2-1, with TRBD2 identical over 8 bases. V was pared by 3 bases and J by 14 bases, with 6 bases of the junction left unmatched. The CDR3 has 12 amino acids. The CDR3 sequence: CASSFYSGGKFF. CDR3 nucleotide sequence: TGTGCCAGCAGTTTTTACTCGGGGGGGAAGTTCTTC.

This chain joins TRBV4-1 and TRBJ2-7, with D hard to call. From germline, CDR1 is MGHRA and CDR2 YSYEKL. V lost 1 base, J lost 5 bases, and 12 bases lay in between. The CDR3 is 14 residues long. CDR3 sequence: CASSQAPSLNEQYF. The CDR3 nucleotides read TGCGCCAGCAGCCAAGCTCCTAGTTTAAACGAGCAGTACTTC.

V and J are TRBV7-3 and TRBJ1-1; no firm D call. The CDR3 runs to 13 residues. CDR1 is SGHTA and CDR2 is FQGTGA in the germline V gene. V gave up 3 bases and J gave up 2 bases, with 7 bases separating them. The DNA for the CDR3 is TGTGCCAGCAGCTTGGAGGTAAACACTGAAGCTTTCTTT. Translation: CASSLEVNTEAFF.

The rearrangement links TRBV3-1 (or the pseudogene TRBV3-2) to TRBJ1-4, with D hard to call. Trimming cost V 6 bases and J 8 bases, with 10 bases left between them. The CDR3 is made up of 12 amino acids. Looked up from germline, CDR1 is LGHDT and CDR2 is YNNKEL (reference sequence). As DNA, the CDR3 is TGTGCCAGCAGTCAAACTACCGAAAAACTGTTTTTT. Translating it yields CASSQTTEKLFF.

This CDR3 reads CASSLLRRVQLGYNEQFF. For the CDR3, the DNA is TGTGCCAGCAGTCTTCTTCGCAGGGTCCAGCTCGGGTACAATGAGCAGTTCTTC. The rearrangement uses TRBV27 and TRBJ2-1; tentatively, D is TRBD1 (5 bases). Germline V gene sequence: CDR1 MNHEY, CDR2 SMNVEV (reference sequence). The CDR3 spans 18 residues. V dropped 5 bases and J dropped 4 bases, with 24 bases sitting between them.

This chain uses TRBV5-6 with TRBJ2-7; D perhaps matches TRBD1 (7 bases). Between the trimmed V and J ends, which lost 2 bases and 7 bases, there was a span of 16 bases. Germline CDR1 reads SGHDT; CDR2 reads YYEEEE. The CDR3 is made up of 14 amino acids. This chain's CDR3 is CASSLGGGGAEQYF. The CDR3 DNA reads TGTGCCAGCAGCTTAGGAGGAGGGGGCGCGGAGCAGTACTTC.

The chain joins TRBV6-2 or TRBV6-3 to TRBJ2-7, with no clear D. This CDR3 has 15 amino acids. Trimming took 2 bases from V and 0 from J, leaving 11 bases between them. CDR1 and CDR2 (germline): MNHEY, SVGEGT. CDR3 DNA sequence: TGTGCCAGCAGTTACGGGCTCCATTTCTCCTACGAGCAGTACTTC. Translating it yields CASSYGLHFSYEQYF.

The chain links TRBV5-4 to TRBJ2-4; 7 bases match TRBD1. With V trimmed by 5 bases and J by 3 bases, 11 bases remained unmatched. The CDR3 is made up of 16 amino acids. In germline, CDR1 is SGHNT, CDR2 YYREEE (reference sequence). The CDR3 is CASSSEGAIGKNIQYF. CDR3 sequence (DNA): TGTGCCAGCAGTTCCGAGGGGGCGATTGGCAAAAACATTCAGTACTTC.

The rearrangement links TRBV21-1 to TRBJ1-1; the table's D call, TRBD1, was not checked against the DNA. TRBV21-1 corresponds to a pseudogene. The CDR3 consists of 15 residues. The CDR3 spells CASDRTGGLNTEAFF. In DNA, the CDR3 is TGTGCCAGCGACCGGACAGGGGGTTTGAACACTGAAGCTTTCTTT.

This sequence joins TRBV5-1 and TRBJ2-7; 10 nucleotides match TRBD1. Per germline, CDR1 SGHRS and CDR2 YFSETQ. Unmatched junction bases numbered 3, after V lost 3 bases and J lost 3 bases. This CDR3 region has 14 residues. The CDR3 loop is CASSWTGGVYEQYF. CDR3 DNA sequence: TGCGCCAGCAGCTGGACAGGGGGGGTCTACGAGCAGTACTTC.

The rearrangement joins TRBV6-5 to TRBJ2-7; 8 bases are shared with TRBD1. The CDR3 spans 16 residues. Germline loops: CDR1 MNHEY, CDR2 SVGAGI. Unmatched junction bases numbered 7, after V lost 3 bases and J lost 0 bases. The CDR3 region is CASSYNPGQVSYEQYF. For the CDR3, the DNA is TGTGCCAGCAGTTATAACCCGGGACAGGTCTCCTACGAGCAGTACTTC.

The chain couples TRBV30 to TRBJ1-2; no firm D call. Trimming pared 0 bases from V and 8 bases from J, leaving 7 bases between. The length of the CDR3 is 11 residues. From germline, CDR1 is GTSNPN and CDR2 SVGIG (reference sequence). CDR3 DNA sequence: TGTGCCTGGAGTGTCGGGGTCGGCTACACCTTC. It is translated as CAWSVGVGYTF.

The gene calls are TRBV5-1 and TRBJ1-2; D remains ambiguous. The germline V and J ends were trimmed by 3 bases and 4 bases, with 4 bases remaining between them. Germline CDR1 SGHRS, CDR2 YFSETQ. The CDR3 length is 11 residues. CDR3 amino acids: CASSSSYGYTF. The CDR3 region has the DNA TGCGCCAGCAGCTCCAGCTATGGCTACACCTTC.

The chain employs TRBV7-6 and TRBJ2-3, with a possible D match to TRBD2 (5 bases). Germline V gene data show CDR1 as SGHVS and CDR2 as FNYEAQ. This CDR3 region has 17 residues. Trimming removed 4 bases at V and 2 bases at J, with 19 bases between. CDR3 nucleotides: TGTGCCAGCAGCTCCGAAGCGGCGGGCACGTACACAGATACGCAGTATTTT. Translated: CASSSEAAGTYTDTQYF.

The chain uses TRBV3-1 (or the pseudogene TRBV3-2) and TRBJ2-2; 10 nucleotides align to TRBD2. V gave up 4 bases and J gave up 3 bases; unmatched junction bases: 5. CDR3 length equals 16 residues. Germline V lookup: CDR1 LGHDT, CDR2 YNNKEL (reference sequence). As DNA, the CDR3 is TGTGCCAGCAGCCTCTGGACTAGCGGTGACACCGGGGAGCTGTTTTTT. Translated: CASSLWTSGDTGELFF.

The genes are TRBV18 and TRBJ2-3; 11 nucleotides match TRBD1. Germline-derived CDR1 and CDR2 are KGHSH and LQKENI. The CDR3 loop spans 15 amino acids. V lost 6 bases and J lost 6; bases outside the gene matches: 8. The DNA for the CDR3 is TGTGCCAGCTCGCGGGGACAGGGGGGAATGGATACGCAGTATTTT. It translates to CASSRGQGGMDTQYF.

The chain employs TRBV28 and TRBJ2-3; a weak D match, TRBD1 (5 bases). Germline V gene lookup returns CDR1 MDHEN and CDR2 SYDVKM. The CDR3 totals 14 residues. V shed 6 bases and J shed 4 bases, with 14 bases lying between them. The CDR3 is CASSPGSRPDTQYF. The CDR3 DNA is TGTGCCAGCAGCCCAGGGTCGCGCCCAGATACGCAGTATTTT.

This chain connects TRBV15 to TRBJ1-2; D possibly corresponds to TRBD1 (5 bases). The germline V and J ends were trimmed by 1 base and 2 bases, with 8 bases remaining between them. CDR1 is LNHNV, CDR2 YYDKDF, per germline (reference sequence). This CDR3 contains 14 residues. Here the CDR3 reads CATSRVRENYGYTF. In DNA, the CDR3 is TGTGCCACCAGCAGAGTCAGGGAAAACTATGGCTACACCTTC. Full variable domain (remainder filled in from reference TRBV15 and TRBJ1-2): DAMVIQNPRYQVTQFGKPVTLSCSQTLNHNVMYWYQQKSSQAPKLLFHYYDKDFNNEADTPDNFQSRRPNTSFCFLDIRSPGLGDTAMYLCATSRVRENYGYTFGSGTRLTVV.

In its sample, this clone was seen once. V and J are TRBV20-1 and TRBJ2-1, with unresolved D. Germline V gene data show CDR1 as DFQATT and CDR2 as SNEGSKA (reference sequence). Trimming removed 3 bases at V and 9 bases at J, with 9 bases between. CDR3 length: 11 residues. CDR3 bases: TGCAGTGCTAGCCCTCGACTTGAGCAGTTCTTC. This gives the protein CSASPRLEQFF.

The chain is built from TRBV4-2 and TRBJ1-5; 7 nucleotides match TRBD1. V was clipped by 1 base and J by 7 bases; unmatched bases: 4. The V gene's germline CDR1 is LGHNA and CDR2 YNFKEQ. The CDR3 has 14 amino acids. CDR3: CASSQGQGEQPQHF. The CDR3 coding sequence is TGTGCCAGCAGCCAAGGACAGGGAGAGCAGCCCCAGCATTTT.

The J gene is TRBJ1-6, the V gene TRBV27; D is undetermined. The CDR3 is 17 amino acids. The germline V gene encodes CDR1 MNHEY and CDR2 SMNVEV (reference sequence). Trimming left V 4 bases short and J 9 bases short, with 22 bases between. The CDR3 region is CASSSFWVGETGSPLHF. The CDR3 DNA sequence: TGTGCCAGCAGTTCGTTCTGGGTCGGGGAAACGGGTTCACCCCTCCACTTT.

The chain uses TRBV9 and TRBJ2-1; D is perhaps TRBD2 (6 bases). The CDR3 extends over 13 amino acids. The ends were cut back, 2 bases at V and 9 bases at J, with 12 bases in the middle. Per the germline V gene, CDR1 is SGDLS and CDR2 is YYNGEE. The CDR3 DNA is TGTGCCAGCAGCGTCGGGGGTTTGGCTGAGCAGTTCTTC. It encodes CASSVGGLAEQFF.

V gene TRBV28 combines with J gene TRBJ2-1, with D uncertain. Trimming left V 4 bases short and J 8 bases short, with 9 bases between. The germline gives CDR1 MDHEN, CDR2 SYDVKM. CDR3 size: 12 residues. The CDR3 DNA sequence: TGTGCCAGCAGTTCGCGTTACTATGAGCAGTTCTTC. Amino acid sequence: CASSSRYYEQFF.

The chain uses TRBV19 and TRBJ2-3; weak D call: TRBD2 (6 bases). The length of the CDR3 is 13 residues. Trimming took 4 bases from V and 9 from J, leaving 14 bases between them. CDR1 LNHDA and CDR2 SQIVND come from the germline V gene (reference sequence). In nucleotides, the CDR3 is TGTGCCAGTAGTAACCAGTGGCGGGAAACGCAGTATTTT. Amino acids: CASSNQWRETQYF.

V gene TRBV28 combines with J gene TRBJ2-7, with no clear D. The CDR3 has 14 amino acids. In germline, CDR1 is MDHEN, CDR2 SYDVKM. The ends were cut back, 3 bases at V and 3 bases at J, with 12 bases in the middle. The CDR3 DNA reads as TGTGCCAGCAGTTTCCCGGCAGGTTACTACGAGCAGTACTTC. This encodes CASSFPAGYYEQYF.

J is TRBJ2-1 and V is TRBV7-3; 8 bases agree with TRBD2. There are 14 residues in the CDR3. Looked up from germline, CDR1 is SGHTA and CDR2 is FQGTGA. V lost 1 base and J lost 9; bases outside the gene matches: 5. In nucleotides, the CDR3 is TGTGCCAGCAGCTTAAACGGGAGGGCCGTTGAGCAGTTCTTC. Its protein product is CASSLNGRAVEQFF.